This T cell receptor beta chain was profiled in a study of blood T cell repertoires in COVID-19. Study background: Sites in the United States, Italy and Spain provided acute and convalescent COVID-19 samples. Sources were T cells, B-cell-depleted T cells, or PBMCs; the material itself was cDNA or gDNA.

Generated by immunoSEQ multiplex PCR, the TCRdb table keeps only in-frame clones and is missing some. The sample lists hundreds of thousands of clones, roughly 92% occurring once. This sequence was found in a man between 60 and 70 years old with COVID-19, enrolled during active disease. Sequencing input: peripheral blood.

This CDR3 reads CASSFKIGGGRNTQYF. The CDR3 nucleotides read TGTGCCAGCAGTTTCAAGATCGGGGGGGGCAGAAATACGCAGTATTTT. The gene calls are TRBV27 and TRBJ2-3, with 8 bases lining up with TRBD2. The CDR3 consists of 16 residues. V dropped 3 bases and J dropped 7; count of bases not matched to a gene: 12. Germline V gene lookup returns CDR1 MNHEY and CDR2 SMNVEV (reference sequence).